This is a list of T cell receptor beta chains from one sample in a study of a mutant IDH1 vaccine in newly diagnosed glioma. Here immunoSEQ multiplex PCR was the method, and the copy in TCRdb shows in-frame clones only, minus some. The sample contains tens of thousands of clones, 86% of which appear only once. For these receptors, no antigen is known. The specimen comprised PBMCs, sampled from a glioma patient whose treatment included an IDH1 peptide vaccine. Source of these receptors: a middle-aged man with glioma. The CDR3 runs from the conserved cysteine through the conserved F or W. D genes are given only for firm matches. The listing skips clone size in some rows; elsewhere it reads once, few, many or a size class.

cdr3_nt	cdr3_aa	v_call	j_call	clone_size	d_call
TGTGCTAGTGGTTTGGTACTTCGGCGGGGCACGTTCAATCAGCCCCAGCATTTT	CASGLVLRRGTFNQPQHF	TRBV12-5	TRBJ1-5	few	-
TGTGCCAGCAGTGAAGCCGGGGGGGCGGGTGGCTACACCTTC	CASSEAGGAGGYTF	TRBV2	TRBJ1-2	once	-
TGTGCCAGCAGTTTATTCCAGGGTCTTGGCAATGAGCAGTTCTTC	CASSLFQGLGNEQFF	TRBV27	TRBJ2-1	few	-
TGTGCCAGAAGCTTTCGACGGGGACTAGCGGGAATTTCAGGCTACAATGAGCAGTTCTTC	CARSFRRGLAGISGYNEQFF	TRBV5-3	TRBJ2-1	-	TRBD2
TGTGCCAGCTCACCTTCACAAGACACTGAAGCTTTCTTT	CASSPSQDTEAFF	TRBV18	TRBJ1-1	-	-
TGTGCCAGCAGCTTACCGCAATACACCGGGGAGCTGTTTTTT	CASSLPQYTGELFF	TRBV7-8	TRBJ2-2	once	-
TGCAGCGTGGGAAGGGACGGAGCTAACTATGGCTACACCTTC	CSVGRDGANYGYTF	TRBV29-1	TRBJ1-2	-	-
TGTGCCAGCAGCTCCGCCCAGGGGACAATGGGCAATGAGCAGTTCTTC	CASSSAQGTMGNEQFF	TRBV5-6	TRBJ2-1	-	-
TGTGCCAGCAGCCGGACGGGGGTCCTGGGAGAGCAGTACTTC	CASSRTGVLGEQYF	TRBV5-6	TRBJ2-7	once	-
TGTGCCAGCAGCCCACGACTAGCGGGAGCCAGCTCCTACGAGCAGTACTTC	CASSPRLAGASSYEQYF	TRBV7-9	TRBJ2-7	-	TRBD2
TGTGCCAGCAGCTCGGGACTAGATTCCGATGAGCAGTTCTTC	CASSSGLDSDEQFF	TRBV7-2	TRBJ2-1	-	TRBD2
TGTGCCAGCAGCTTTGAGATGAACACTGAAGCTTTCTTT	CASSFEMNTEAFF	TRBV5-4	TRBJ1-1	-	-
TGTGCCAGTGTAACCGGGACTACTATTAATGAGCAGTTCTTC	CASVTGTTINEQFF	TRBV6-1	TRBJ2-1	-	TRBD2
TGTGCCAGTAGTATAGAGAGGGTAGGGTCTGGAAACACCATATATTTT	CASSIERVGSGNTIYF	TRBV19	TRBJ1-3	-	-
TGTGCCAGCCGAAGGACTAGCGCGAATGAGCAGTTCTTC	CASRRTSANEQFF	TRBV6-1	TRBJ2-1	-	TRBD2
TGCGCCAGCAGCCAAGCTCCGGGAGCCAATTACGAGCAGTACTTC	CASSQAPGANYEQYF	TRBV4-1	TRBJ2-7	-	-
TGCGCCAGCAAAGGGGGACCTAGCACAGATACGCAGTATTTT	CASKGGPSTDTQYF	TRBV5-1	TRBJ2-3	-	-
TGCGCCAGCAGCTCGACTGCAAGCGCTGGAAACACCATATATTTT	CASSSTASAGNTIYF	TRBV5-1	TRBJ1-3	-	-
TGCGCCAGCAGCTTGTATCAGGTGACCCAAGAGACCCAGTACTTC	CASSLYQVTQETQYF	TRBV5-1	TRBJ2-5	-	-
TGTGCCAGCAGTTCAGAGGTGGCACACGAGCAGTACTTC	CASSSEVAHEQYF	TRBV27	TRBJ2-7	once	-
TGTGCCAGCAGCCCTCGGGACTCAACTAATGAAAAACTGTTTTTT	CASSPRDSTNEKLFF	TRBV7-8	TRBJ1-4	-	-
TGTGCCAGTATCAGACAAGCGAACACTGAAGCTTTCTTT	CASIRQANTEAFF	TRBV19	TRBJ1-1	-	-
TGCGCCAGCAGCGTACCCGGTGCAACTAATGAAAAACTGTTTTTT	CASSVPGATNEKLFF	TRBV4-1	TRBJ1-4	-	-
TGTGCCAGCAGCGTTATCGGGGGTACTGAAGCTTTCTTT	CASSVIGGTEAFF	TRBV9	TRBJ1-1	-	-
TGTGCCACCAGCAGAGTGGTCGGGACAGCAACTCGTCAGCCCCAGCATTTT	CATSRVVGTATRQPQHF	TRBV15	TRBJ1-5	-	TRBD1
TGTGCCAGCAGCGCCGAAGTGGCGGGAGGCCTCTACGAGCAGTACTTC	CASSAEVAGGLYEQYF	TRBV9	TRBJ2-7	-	TRBD2
TGCGCCAGCGAGGGGGGGTATGGCTACACCTTC	CASEGGYGYTF	TRBV5-1	TRBJ1-2	medium-sized	-
TGCGCCAGCGGGGATCCGGGACAGGGGGTAAAGACCCAGTACTTC	CASGDPGQGVKTQYF	TRBV5-1	TRBJ2-5	-	TRBD1
TGCGCCAGCAGCCAAAAGACAGGGGGGGATGAAAAACTGTTTTTT	CASSQKTGGDEKLFF	TRBV5-1	TRBJ1-4	-	TRBD1
TGTGCCAGTAGTGGACAGGCCGACACTGAAGCTTTCTTT	CASSGQADTEAFF	TRBV19	TRBJ1-1	few	TRBD1
TGTGCCAGCAGTGAAGCCATGGCAGAAAAACTGTTTTTT	CASSEAMAEKLFF	TRBV6-1	TRBJ1-4	-	-
TGTGCCAGCAGCGTAGTTGCGGGAGGGGAGCAGTACTTC	CASSVVAGGEQYF	TRBV9	TRBJ2-7	-	TRBD2
TGTGCCAGCAGCCGAGGGGGCTCAAACACCGGGGAGCTGTTTTTT	CASSRGGSNTGELFF	TRBV5-5	TRBJ2-2	-	TRBD1
TGCGCCAGCAGCCGGGGTAGGGGGACATATGGCTACACCTTC	CASSRGRGTYGYTF	TRBV4-3	TRBJ1-2	-	-
TGTGCCAGCAGCTTCCTCTCAACTAGCGCTATCTACGAGCAGTACTTC	CASSFLSTSAIYEQYF	TRBV12-1	TRBJ2-7	-	-
TGTGCCAGTAGTAGCGACTGGCAAGAGACCCAGTACTTC	CASSSDWQETQYF	TRBV19	TRBJ2-5	-	-
TGTGCCAGCAGCTTACTCGATCAGCCCCAGCATTTT	CASSLLDQPQHF	TRBV7-9	TRBJ1-5	-	-
TGCGCCAGCAGCTTGGGACCCCTGAACACCGGGGAGCTGTTTTTT	CASSLGPLNTGELFF	TRBV5-1	TRBJ2-2	-	-
TGTGCCAGCAGCTGGGCCGGGACAGGGGGTGAAAAACTGTTTTTT	CASSWAGTGGEKLFF	TRBV7-2	TRBJ1-4	-	TRBD1
TGTGCCAGCAGCCCTAGCCAGGAGGAAAAACTGTTTTTT	CASSPSQEEKLFF	TRBV7-6	TRBJ1-4	-	-
TGTGCCAGCAGTCGCAAGGCAGGGCGGGGTGAAAAACTGTTTTTT	CASSRKAGRGEKLFF	TRBV7-6	TRBJ1-4	-	-
TGCAGTGCTACCGGACAGGTTACGCAGTATTTT	CSATGQVTQYF	TRBV20-1	TRBJ2-3	-	TRBD1